This TCR beta chain was sequenced for a study of prognosis after radiotherapy for stage I lung cancer. Germline lookup yields CDR1 SGHAT and CDR2 FQNNGV. V shed 1 base and J shed 5 bases, with 14 bases lying between them. This CDR3 spans 15 amino acids. This clonotype was observed at least ten times. From genomic DNA, TCR beta CDR3 was amplified by two-round multiplex PCR. Amplification during the initial PCR round employed primers specific to each TRBV and TRBJ gene. TCRdb analysed the multiplex PCR reads with MiXCR anew, one entry per CDR3 protein. This sample yields about 59,000 distinct CDR3 sequences, of which 26% are seen a single time; 7.5% belongs to the top ten.

This receptor was taken from a donor older than 45 with non-small cell lung cancer. V and J are TRBV11-2 and TRBJ2-5; D is undetermined. The sample in question was PBMCs, obtained before or after stereotactic body radiation therapy (not recorded which). DNA for the CDR3: TGTGCCAGCAGCTTAGGGCCTACCATTCAGGAGACCCAGTACTTC. This codes for CASSLGPTIQETQYF. The full variable domain, its missing parts supplied by reference TRBV11-2 and TRBJ2-5, is EAGVAQSPRYKIIEKRQSVAFWCNPISGHATLYWYQQILGQGPKLLIQFQNNGVVDDSQLPKDRFSAERLKGVDSTLKIQPAKLEDSAVYLCASSLGPTIQETQYFGPGTRLLVL.